One sample yielded the 19 T cell receptor beta chains listed below, sequenced in a study of molecular identifiers for immune sequencing clone quantification. TCRdb reanalysed the PCR reads using MiXCR and keeps one entry per CDR3 protein. The data show about half a million distinct CDR3 sequences, with about a fifth seen just once and 0.65% to 0.95% held by the top ten. Sequenced: naive CD8+ T cells from blood, with Jurkat cell RNA spiked in. Indicated subset: FACS-sorted CD8+CD4-CCR7+CD45RA+ naive T cells. These TCRs come from a human donor in good health. Some libraries in this study had Jurkat cell RNA spiked in.

This clonotype showed up just a few times. The chain carries TRBV2 and TRBJ2-1; TRBD2 matches at 9 bases. The CDR3 extends over 17 amino acids. V shed 2 bases and J 0 bases; nucleotides not matched to a gene: 5. The germline V gene encodes CDR1 SNHLY and CDR2 FYNNEI. The CDR3 DNA follows: TGTGCCAGCAGTGAAACCCAAGCGGGGGGCTCCTACAATGAGCAGTTCTTC. Translating gives CASSETQAGGSYNEQFF. Supplemented by reference TRBV2 and TRBJ2-1, the full variable domain reads EPEVTQTPSHQVTQMGQEVILRCVPISNHLYFYWYRQILGQKVEFLVSFYNNEISEKSEIFDDQFSVERPDGSNFTLKIRSTKLEDSAMYFCASSETQAGGSYNEQFFGPGTRLTVL.

This clonotype was recorded many times. This chain uses TRBV29-1 with TRBJ2-3, with 11 bases matching TRBD2. Germline-derived CDR1 and CDR2 are SQVTM and ANQGSEA. J lost 2 bases, V lost 4 bases, and 5 bases had no gene match. This CDR3 has 15 residues. The CDR3: CSVGLAGIYTDTQYF. The CDR3 DNA sequence: TGCAGCGTTGGACTAGCGGGAATTTACACAGATACGCAGTATTTT.

This clonotype was found many times. The rearrangement joins TRBV20-1 to TRBJ1-1; TRBD1 matches 11 bases. Germline V gene sequence: CDR1 DFQATT, CDR2 SNEGSKA (reference sequence). The CDR3 extends over 15 amino acids. The junction had 10 bases not matched to a gene; V was cut back by 6 bases and J by 4 bases. The CDR3 DNA reads as TGCAGTGCGACCCGGGACAGGGGGGCCAGCACTGAAGCTTTCTTT. Protein sequence: CSATRDRGASTEAFF.

This clonotype has more than one count but fewer than ten. This chain uses TRBV6-2 or TRBV6-3 with TRBJ2-5; D call uncertain. The CDR3 contains 14 residues. Trimming shortened V by 2 bases and J by 2 bases, and 9 bases separated the two germline ends. Per germline, CDR1 MNHEY and CDR2 SVGEGT. The CDR3 reads CASSYGTIQETQYF. The CDR3 region has the DNA TGTGCCAGCAGTTACGGTACGATACAAGAGACCCAGTACTTC.

This chain joins TRBV19 and TRBJ2-1; D gene ambiguous. The V end lost 8 bases, the J end lost 12 bases, and 8 bases lay between the germline ends. Germline assignment: CDR1 LNHDA and CDR2 SQIVND (reference sequence). This CDR3 has 9 residues. The CDR3, as DNA: TGTGCCAGTCGCCCTGTGCAGTTCTTC. This translates into CASRPVQFF.

This clonotype has a handful of counts. V and J are TRBV12-3 or TRBV12-4 and TRBJ2-3; D gene uncertain. The V gene lost 6 bases and the J gene lost 6 bases, with 22 bases spanning the gap. This CDR3 region has 16 residues. The CDR3 loop reads CASSGPTALLTDTQYF. The CDR3 nucleotides are TGTGCCAGCAGCGGCCCTACGGCCCTCTTAACGGATACGCAGTATTTT.

This clonotype was seen a few times. The chain couples TRBV9 to TRBJ2-5; tentatively, D is TRBD2 (6 bases). V lost 0 bases and J 7 bases, leaving 10 bases between the germline ends. The CDR3 sequence is 13 residues long. Germline CDR1 and CDR2: SGDLS and YYNGEE. The CDR3: CASSVVQEGTQYF. The CDR3 DNA reads TGTGCCAGCAGCGTAGTCCAGGAGGGGACCCAGTACTTC.

This clonotype has more than one count but fewer than ten. V is TRBV2 and J is TRBJ1-3, with D hard to call. The length of the CDR3 is 13 residues. Deletions cut 1 base from V and 3 bases from J, with 4 bases between. From germline, CDR1 is SNHLY and CDR2 FYNNEI. The CDR3 reads CASSEGGGNTIYF. CDR3 DNA: TGTGCCAGCAGTGAAGGGGGTGGAAACACCATATATTTT.

Concerning this clonotype: A read error is possible here, since a much larger clone lies one base away. The CDR3 carries no conserved terminal phenylalanine or tryptophan, so it likely arises from a read error. The V and J genes are TRBV20-1 and TRBJ1-1; D not certain. The CDR3 runs 13 residues. Per the germline V gene, CDR1 is DFQATT and CDR2 is SNEGSKA (reference sequence). V lost 1 base to trimming and J lost 3 bases, with 9 bases between them. CDR3 in amino acids: CSARGGDYTEAFL. As DNA, the CDR3 is TGCAGTGCTAGAGGCGGAGACTACACTGAAGCTTTCCTT.

There are many counts of this clonotype. The chain combines TRBV19 with TRBJ2-2, with D unclear. Germline V lookup: CDR1 LNHDA, CDR2 SQIVND (reference sequence). V was trimmed by 3 bases and J by 6 bases, leaving 2 bases between them. This CDR3 has 11 amino acids. CDR3 coding DNA: TGTGCCAGTAGTATCGCCGGGGAGCTGTTTTTT. It is translated as CASSIAGELFF.

As regards this clonotype: A junction boundary mismatches the germline segment, possibly from a read error. This sequence joins TRBV10-2 and TRBJ1-2, with D perhaps TRBD1 (5 bases). In germline, CDR1 is WSHSY, CDR2 SAAADI. This CDR3 contains 12 residues. In DNA form, the CDR3 reads TGCACCAGCAGTGAGTCAGGGAATGGCTACACCTTC. It yields the protein CTSSESGNGYTF.

This clonotype came up a few times. The chain couples TRBV7-9 to TRBJ2-1; maybe TRBD1 (5 bases). Germline V CDR1 and CDR2: SEHNR, FQNEAQ (reference sequence). There are 14 residues in the CDR3. With 5 bases removed from V and 8 bases from J, the gap between germline ends came to 16 bases. The CDR3 here is CASSGAQASDEQFF. DNA for the CDR3: TGTGCCAGCAGCGGGGCACAGGCGAGCGATGAGCAGTTCTTC.

V gene TRBV19 combines with J gene TRBJ2-2; no clear D gene. The length of the CDR3 is 16 residues. Germline assignment: CDR1 LNHDA and CDR2 SQIVND (reference sequence). The ends were cut back, 8 bases at V and 0 bases at J, with 16 bases in the middle. In nucleotides, the CDR3 is TGTGCCAGTCGGCCACAACCCGCCCCGAACACCGGGGAGCTGTTTTTT. Translation gives CASRPQPAPNTGELFF.

This clonotype came up once. A much larger clone differs from this one at a single base, so this may be a read error. CDR3: CAGSLGVAGGPDEQYF. The CDR3 bases are TGTGCCGGCAGCTTAGGGGTAGCGGGGGGGCCCGACGAGCAGTACTTC. The rearrangement uses TRBV7-9 and TRBJ2-7; 11 bases line up with TRBD2. Germline lookup yields CDR1 SEHNR and CDR2 FQNEAQ (reference sequence). The CDR3 has 16 residues.

This clonotype was found a few times. The V gene is TRBV5-6, the J gene TRBJ2-7; unclear D gene. V was cut by 1 base and J by 3 bases, with 20 bases left in between. Per the germline V gene, CDR1 is SGHDT and CDR2 is YYEEEE. The CDR3 loop spans 17 amino acids. The CDR3 nucleotides read TGTGCCAGCAGCTTGACTACACCCGTCCCCGGATACTACGAGCAGTACTTC. Protein: CASSLTTPVPGYYEQYF.

The chain joins TRBV20-1 to TRBJ2-2; no firm D call. Germline CDR1 and CDR2: DFQATT and SNEGSKA (reference sequence). The CDR3 consists of 14 residues. Trimming removed 4 bases from V and 5 bases from J, with 14 bases in between. CDR3 sequence reads: CSAKDPPRTGELFF. CDR3 nucleotide sequence: TGCAGTGCTAAGGACCCCCCTAGGACCGGGGAGCTGTTTTTT.

This clonotype was observed a few times. V gene TRBV19 combines with J gene TRBJ2-7; weak D call: TRBD1 (5 bases). There are 13 residues in the CDR3. Trimming removed 6 bases at V and 4 bases at J, with 13 bases between. CDR1 LNHDA and CDR2 SQIVND come from the germline V gene (reference sequence). CDR3 loop: CASSIFSGYEQYF. In nucleotides, the CDR3 is TGTGCCAGTAGCATTTTCTCAGGGTACGAGCAGTACTTC.

Comment on this clonotype: At one boundary the junction diverges from the germline segment, which might be a read error. The chain combines TRBV27 with TRBJ1-2; D remains unclear. Germline lookup yields CDR1 MNHEY and CDR2 SMNVEV (reference sequence). CDR3 length: 14 residues. The CDR3 protein is CVSGRPADPYGYTF. CDR3 in DNA: TGTGTCAGCGGCCGCCCGGCAGATCCTTATGGCTACACCTTC.

The V and J genes are TRBV30 and TRBJ1-2; 8 nucleotides match TRBD1. The CDR3 totals 15 residues. The trim removed 0 bases at V and 6 bases at J, leaving 9 bases unmatched. The germline CDR1 and CDR2 sequences are GTSNPN and SVGIG (reference sequence). The CDR3 sequence: CAWSVYAGGVNGYTF. CDR3 sequence (DNA): TGTGCCTGGAGTGTATACGCAGGGGGCGTGAATGGCTACACCTTC.